The T cell receptor (beta chain) described here comes from a study of control samples from healthy donors and cancer patients. The repertoire was sequenced with immunoSEQ multiplex PCR; TCRdb's copy has only in-frame clones and lacks some. Recorded for this sample: fewer than 200,000 clones. CDR3 size: 16 residues. The trim removed 6 bases at V and 4 bases at J, leaving 11 bases unmatched. The V gene's germline CDR1 is SGHAT and CDR2 FQNNGV. The chain uses TRBV11-2 and TRBJ1-1; 10 bases fit TRBD1. The sequencing sample was made of blood. This TCR derives from a woman in her thirties in good health. The CDR3 nucleotides are TGTGCCAGCAGATCCTCCTTCCGGGACAGGGGCACTGAAGCTTTCTTT. Translating it yields CASRSSFRDRGTEAFF.